This entry describes one T cell receptor beta chain. This sample was included in a study of blood T cell repertoires in COVID-19. Turning to the study itself: The study drew acute and convalescent COVID-19 samples from the United States, Italy and Spain. PBMCs, B-cell-depleted T cells, or T cells were the source of the cDNA or gDNA that made up the material.

In the authors' workflow: Amplification with reference gene primers provided the estimates of nucleated cell counts. Clones were read by immunoSEQ multiplex PCR, and TCRdb kept only the in-frame ones, dropping some. V and J calls and clone size are those listed in that table; D and trimming were worked out from the DNA. The data show approximately 90,000 clones, around 85% seen once. The germline V gene encodes CDR1 SGDLS and CDR2 YYNGEE. Trimming removed 4 bases at V and 3 bases at J, with 17 bases between. CDR3 length equals 15 residues. This chain joins TRBV9 and TRBJ2-7; D might be TRBD2 (7 bases). This TCR was recovered from a man aged 55-75 years with acute or convalescent COVID-19. The source material was peripheral blood. Here the CDR3 reads CASSRGGAEGYEQYF. The CDR3 DNA reads TGTGCCAGCAGCAGGGGGGGCGCAGAGGGCTACGAGCAGTACTTC.